This is a list of T cell receptor beta chains from one sample in a study of T-cell memory formation after mild COVID-19. TCRdb called the 5' RACE reads again in MiXCR, with one record for every CDR3 protein. The data contain about 150,000 distinct CDR3 sequences, less than 25% of them singletons. The sequenced sample consisted of PBMCs or a T cell subset sorted from them (not recorded which). These receptor sequences come from an adult woman who had mild COVID-19 (a few samples of this study predate the infection). Cell type and time point are not known. Both conserved end residues are trimmed from each CDR3. The D gene is left open where the match is weak. Where a row states a size, it is once, few, many or the class of an expanded clone; other rows omit it.

clone_size,v_call,d_call,cdr3_aa
-,TRBV4-1,-,ASSQGGDPAARRYEQY
-,TRBV7-9,-,ASSHPERGDEQF
few,TRBV7-9,-,ASTPIKAGPPNYGYT
few,TRBV5-8,-,ASSLRGRANYGYT
-,TRBV12-3/TRBV12-4,TRBD1,ASSQPGTGKETQY
few,TRBV24-1,-,ATSDWGGHTDTQY
few,TRBV12-3/TRBV12-4,TRBD1,ASSPGQENTEAF
-,TRBV27,TRBD2,ASSFTSGRGEETQY
-,TRBV5-5,-,ASSLATDGYGYT
-,TRBV29-1,-,SVEDLGVRY
few,TRBV2,-,ASSEFGSLNTEAF
-,TRBV7-9,-,ASSPTSGANVLT
-,TRBV18,TRBD2,ASSPGLAGNYEQY
-,TRBV7-9,TRBD1,ASRLFRDSPYNEQF
few,TRBV6-5,-,ASSPHWGSGNEQF
few,TRBV7-3,-,ASSLFGGSSYNEQF
-,TRBV15,-,ATATDVRTLYNEQF
few,TRBV6-2/TRBV6-3,-,ASSYGRVTDTQY
-,TRBV12-3/TRBV12-4,TRBD2,ASSLGGGGYNEQF
-,TRBV2,-,ASSEMTGEMNTEAF
few,TRBV7-2,-,ASSFSYNEQF
-,TRBV25-1,TRBD1,ASGTGVEQY
-,TRBV5-5,-,ASSLDPVLPYEQY
few,TRBV6-2/TRBV6-3,TRBD1,ASRRGTEEQY
-,TRBV20-1,TRBD1,GCGTGSYEQY
-,TRBV14,-,ASSQLFGEAF
-,TRBV5-6,-,ASSSTIYNEQF
-,TRBV30,TRBD1,AWRVPTGDGAGYT
-,TRBV7-9,TRBD1,ASSPSNRGYHIQY
few,TRBV7-9,TRBD2,ASRGGRANNEQF
few,TRBV15,TRBD1,ATSRGQGFLGQF
few,TRBV20-1,TRBD1,SARRQQGAPGNTIY
-,TRBV20-1,-,SASPTFRGGDEQF
many,TRBV27,-,ASSLRLAKYNEQF
few,TRBV5-6,-,ASSLGRGSEAF
few,TRBV7-9,TRBD2,ASSNPSGRSNEQF
-,TRBV7-8,TRBD2,ASSLLGLAAYNEQF
-,TRBV9,-,ASSGRGTYEQY
-,TRBV5-6,-,ASSLITGASYEQY
few,TRBV12-3/TRBV12-4,-,ASSPRKGEAF
-,TRBV20-1,-,SPNRHPSGYGYT
-,TRBV7-9,-,ASSLLIGSLSYEQY
-,TRBV5-1,TRBD1,ASSLGTDNQPQH
-,TRBV15,TRBD2,ATSRGYDSGSHYEQY
-,TRBV6-1,-,ASSEYLRTSMNTEAF
few,TRBV10-2,-,ASSESPGGGTEAF
few,TRBV7-9,-,ASSLAGQGNYNEQF
few,TRBV7-8,-,ASSLDSYTDTQY